Only a few counts were recorded for the clone carrying this TCR beta chain. Its specificity is not known. The data were taken from a study of T cell repertoires in cytomegalovirus infection. Study-level information: Use of recently identified HLA-C-restricted and well-studied HLA-B-restricted CMV epitopes was part of the study. Public TCR beta signatures were indicative of both CMV infection and a matching HLA type. Study-level points and caveats: Across the ex vivo response, the dominant clonotypes were HLA-C-restricted CMV-specific TCR beta clonotypes. Totalled public TCR beta family frequency picked out people who carried CMV plus the relevant HLA.

From the reads, TCRdb called clonotypes with MiXCR, one entry per CDR3 protein. The sample has some 800,000 distinct CDR3 sequences, almost 30% seen once. There are 15 residues in the CDR3. The J segment lost 5 bases and the V segment lost 5 bases, leaving 11 bases of the junction unmatched. The gene calls are TRBV12-3 or TRBV12-4 and TRBJ2-7; TRBD1 matches at 8 bases. The sequenced sample was cultured CD8+ T cells from PBMCs, obtained from culture after CMV antigen stimulation. This clonotype was sampled from a human donor in good health (CMV status not recorded). Some clones in this sample may be carry-over from other donors' samples. The DNA of the CDR3 is TGTGCCAGCAGTAGGGCTGCAGGGGGCAACCACGAGCAGTACTTC. This sequence encodes CASSRAAGGNHEQYF.